This T cell receptor beta chain was sequenced during a study of response to subunit inactivated influenza vaccine. The V gene's germline CDR1 is DFQATT and CDR2 SNEGSKA (reference sequence). This CDR3 has 15 residues. Trimming at V came to 6 bases and at J to 2 bases, leaving 5 bases not matched to a gene. TCRdb used MiXCR to reprocess the RT-PCR reads, holding one entry per CDR3 protein. Here the sample spans roughly 500,000 distinct CDR3 sequences, around 25% being singletons. A further study also used this sample, focusing on T cells expressing NK-cell markers. Turning to that study: UMIs accompanied the 5'RACE template switching by which TCR beta cDNA was made. What remained unclear was the HCMV specificity of expanded NKG2C+ T cell clones.

The sample here was CD4+ T cells sorted from PBMCs, taken about 13 days after vaccination. The sequence was collected from a man between 50 and 59 years old who received an inactivated influenza vaccine. The chain joins TRBV20-1 to TRBJ2-3; 13 bases are shared with TRBD2. This CDR3 reads CSAKLAGGSTDTQYF. The CDR3 DNA sequence: TGCAGTGCGAAACTAGCGGGAGGGTCCACAGATACGCAGTATTTT.